A single sample gave rise to the 20 T cell receptor beta chains below, sequenced in a study of molecular identifiers for immune sequencing clone quantification. TCRdb reprocessed the PCR reads via MiXCR and lists one record per CDR3 protein. The sample carries about 510,000 distinct CDR3 sequences, about 21% recorded once. Input material: naive CD8+ T cells from blood, with Jurkat cell RNA spiked in. Subset indicated: FACS-sorted CD8+CD4-CCR7+CD45RA+ naive T cells. The receptor set was obtained from a human donor in good health. Some libraries in this study had Jurkat cell RNA spiked in.

This clonotype was detected many times. The chain uses TRBV20-1 and TRBJ2-7; D is possibly TRBD2 (6 bases). Trimming shortened V by 1 base and J by 13 bases, and 20 bases separated the two germline ends. Germline-derived CDR1 and CDR2 are DFQATT and SNEGSKA (reference sequence). This CDR3 has 13 amino acids. The CDR3 coding sequence is TGCAGTGCTAGAGCAAGGGACTGGAATCTTAGTTACTTC. Amino acid sequence: CSARARDWNLSYF.

This clonotype showed up just a few times. The chain uses TRBV9 and TRBJ2-6; D may match TRBD1 or TRBD2 (5 bases each). The CDR3 is 17 amino acids. V shed 3 bases and J shed 0 bases, with 13 bases lying between them. Germline values: CDR1 SGDLS, CDR2 YYNGEE. The CDR3: CASSGPGPLSGANVLTF. CDR3 DNA: TGTGCCAGCAGCGGTCCGGGACCGCTCTCTGGGGCCAACGTCCTGACTTTC. The entire variable domain, with the rest obtained from reference TRBV9 and TRBJ2-6, is as follows: DSGVTQTPKHLITATGQRVTLRCSPRSGDLSVYWYQQSLDQGLQFLIQYYNGEERAKGNILERFSAQQFPDLHSELNLSSLELGDSALYFCASSGPGPLSGANVLTFGAGSRLTVL.

As regards this clonotype: Given a much more abundant clone one base away, this may be a read error. The CDR3 loop is CASSLDSRAYNEQSF. CDR3 nucleotide sequence: TGTGCCAGCAGCTTGGACAGCAGGGCCTACAATGAGCAGTCCTTC. The chain recombines TRBV5-6 with TRBJ2-1, with D possibly being TRBD1 (5 bases). This CDR3 region has 15 residues. The germline gives CDR1 SGHDT, CDR2 YYEEEE.

This clonotype was seen a handful of times. In nucleotides, the CDR3 is TGCGCCAGCAGCCAAGAAGCCTGGGACAACACCTACAATGAGCAGTTCTTC. Translated: CASSQEAWDNTYNEQFF. The J gene is TRBJ2-1, the V gene TRBV4-3, with D possibly matching TRBD1 (6 bases). The CDR3 is made up of 17 amino acids. V was clipped by 0 bases and J by 2 bases, with 14 bases between them. Per the germline V gene, CDR1 is LGHNA and CDR2 is YSLEER.

This clonotype was counted between two and nine times. The CDR3 is CASSQTSGSLGETQYF. The CDR3 nucleotides read TGTGCCAGCAGCCAAACTAGCGGGAGTTTAGGAGAGACCCAGTACTTC. The J gene is TRBJ2-5, the V gene TRBV4-2; 11 nucleotides align to TRBD2. The trim removed 2 bases at V and 4 bases at J, leaving 6 bases unmatched. CDR3 length: 16 amino acids. Per germline, CDR1 LGHNA and CDR2 YNFKEQ.

As to this clonotype: This may be a read error: a much more frequent sequence differs by one nucleotide. The conserved phenylalanine or tryptophan normally closing the CDR3 is absent here, so this likely arose from a read error. The V gene is TRBV7-6, the J gene TRBJ2-7; TRBD1 matches 8 bases. This CDR3 is built from 13 residues. After removal of 4 bases from V and 7 bases from J, the junction contained 6 bases not matched to a gene. Looked up from germline, CDR1 is SGHVS and CDR2 is FNYEAQ. CDR3 sequence reads: CASSSDRGGEQYL. The CDR3 nucleotides are TGTGCCAGCAGCTCAGACAGGGGTGGTGAGCAGTACCTC.

Concerning this clonotype itself: The CDR3 carries no conserved terminal phenylalanine or tryptophan, so it likely arises from a read error. For the CDR3, the DNA is TGCAGCGTTACGACAGGTTATAACACTGAAGCTTTCTCT. It is translated as CSVTTGYNTEAFS. This chain joins TRBV29-1 and TRBJ1-1; TRBD1 is a possible D gene (6 bases). The CDR3 has 13 residues. CDR1 is SQVTM and CDR2 is ANQGSEA in the germline V gene. V shed 5 bases and J shed 2 bases, with 12 bases lying between them.

This clonotype was seen a handful of times. This chain uses TRBV6-2 or TRBV6-3 with TRBJ1-2; D ambiguous. Germline V gives CDR1 MNHEY, CDR2 SVGEGT. This CDR3 is 14 amino acids long. V lost 4 bases and J 8 bases, leaving 17 bases between the germline ends. DNA of the CDR3: TGTGCCAGCAGTTTTGAGACGGGGAGCGGAGGCTACACCTTC. As protein: CASSFETGSGGYTF.

The chain is built from TRBV29-1 and TRBJ2-7; D may be TRBD2 (5 bases). V gave up 1 base and J gave up 2 bases, with 15 bases separating them. This CDR3 is built from 15 residues. CDR1 and CDR2 from the germline V gene are SQVTM and ANQGSEA. Written as DNA, the CDR3 is TGCAGCGTTGAAGGTAGTAGCGATGGGGCCTACGAGCAGTACTTC. This translates into CSVEGSSDGAYEQYF.

There are many counts of this clonotype. The chain employs TRBV7-2 and TRBJ2-3, with a weak D call TRBD2 (5 bases). Germline-derived CDR1 and CDR2 are SGHTA and FQGNSA. V was shortened by 5 bases and J by 2 bases, with 17 bases between the two germline ends. CDR3 length equals 16 residues. CDR3 in DNA: TGTGCCAGCAGCGAGGACTTCGGCGGTTACACAGATACGCAGTATTTT. Its protein is CASSEDFGGYTDTQYF.

This sequence joins TRBV7-6 and TRBJ2-5, with 8 bases that match TRBD2. Germline V gene lookup returns CDR1 SGHVS and CDR2 FNYEAQ. The CDR3 extends over 15 amino acids. The junction had 9 bases not matched to a gene; V was cut back by 5 bases and J by 4 bases. CDR3 sequence: CASSEAGTRLETQYF. CDR3 in DNA: TGTGCCAGCAGCGAGGCCGGGACTAGATTAGAGACCCAGTACTTC.

This clonotype was detected only a few times. The chain links TRBV7-2 to TRBJ2-1; D is uncertain. The CDR3 covers 13 residues. The germline V and J ends were trimmed by 5 bases and 3 bases, with 8 bases remaining between them. Germline V gene sequence: CDR1 SGHTA, CDR2 FQGNSA. The CDR3 loop is CASSTFNYNEQFF. For the CDR3, the DNA is TGTGCCAGCAGCACTTTCAACTACAATGAGCAGTTCTTC.

Comment on this clonotype: This may come from a read error, since a much larger clone is one base off. The chain recombines TRBV12-3 or TRBV12-4 with TRBJ1-6; D is unclear. Trimming removed 11 bases at V and 9 bases at J, with 20 bases between. The CDR3 length is 14 residues. CDR3 sequence reads: CAGSNLGLASPLHF. The CDR3 coding sequence is TGTGCCGGTTCGAATCTGGGATTGGCTTCACCCCTCCACTTT.

The table lists this clonotype with a few counts. The rearrangement uses TRBV3-1 and TRBJ2-5; 7 bases line up with TRBD1. V shed 0 bases, J shed 3 bases, and the junction held 13 bases outside the gene matches. The CDR3 covers 18 residues. CDR1 and CDR2 (germline): LGHDT, YNNKEL (reference sequence). CDR3 amino acids: CASSQDTPTGIHEETQYF. The CDR3 nucleotides are TGTGCCAGCAGCCAAGATACGCCGACAGGGATACATGAAGAGACCCAGTACTTC.

This clonotype was seen many times. V is TRBV5-1 and J is TRBJ2-5; TRBD1 aligns across 7 bases. Germline V gene lookup returns CDR1 SGHRS and CDR2 YFSETQ. The V gene end was trimmed by 0 bases and the J gene end by 3 bases; junction bases not matched to a gene: 2. This CDR3 has 14 amino acids. The CDR3 loop reads CASSLDGTEETQYF. CDR3 in DNA: TGCGCCAGCAGCTTGGACGGGACAGAAGAGACCCAGTACTTC.

With regard to this clonotype: A much larger clonotype is one base distant, so this may be a read error. CDR3 residues: CASSQGPGAGTQYF. The DNA of the CDR3 is TGCGCCAGCAGCCAAGGTCCAGGGGCAGGTACGCAGTATTTT. V usage is TRBV4-1 and J usage is TRBJ2-3; D might be TRBD1 (6 bases). Trimming stripped 1 base from V and 8 bases from J, with 13 bases between. CDR3 size: 14 residues. Per germline, CDR1 MGHRA and CDR2 YSYEKL.

This clonotype was seen a handful of times. The chain uses TRBV27 and TRBJ2-1, with 8 bases fitting TRBD1. V lost 5 bases, J lost 9 bases, and 3 bases stayed unmatched. The CDR3 totals 12 residues. Germline-derived CDR1 and CDR2 are MNHEY and SMNVEV (reference sequence). CDR3 residues: CASSPGGAEQFF. The CDR3 coding sequence is TGTGCCAGCAGTCCAGGGGGCGCTGAGCAGTTCTTC.

This clonotype was counted ten times or more. This rearrangement joins TRBV7-9 to TRBJ2-7; tentatively, D is TRBD1 (6 bases). In germline, CDR1 is SEHNR, CDR2 FQNEAQ (reference sequence). Trimming removed 4 bases from V and 2 bases from J, with 21 bases in between. The CDR3 loop spans 17 amino acids. The CDR3 region is CASSSSRGEKITYEQYF. The CDR3 DNA sequence: TGTGCCAGCAGCTCGTCCAGGGGAGAGAAAATAACCTACGAGCAGTACTTC.

This clonotype showed up many times. This rearrangement joins TRBV6-5 to TRBJ2-3; D unresolved. CDR1 and CDR2 (germline): MNHEY, SVGAGI. Trimming took 2 bases from V and 6 from J, leaving 3 bases between them. The CDR3 is 11 residues long. The CDR3 region is CASSYGDTQYF. The CDR3, as DNA: TGTGCCAGCAGTTACGGGGATACGCAGTATTTT.

Ten or more counts support this clonotype. The chain combines TRBV27 with TRBJ2-3, with TRBD2 identical over 11 bases. Germline V CDR1 and CDR2: MNHEY, SMNVEV (reference sequence). This CDR3 has 16 residues. Trimming cost V 2 bases and J 2 bases; bases outside gene matches: 3. The CDR3 protein is CASSLGLAGNTDTQYF. The DNA of the CDR3 is TGTGCCAGCAGTTTAGGACTAGCGGGCAACACAGATACGCAGTATTTT.